This entry lists 29 T cell receptor beta chains sequenced from one sample in a study of CXCR3-negative and CXCR3-positive naive CD8 T cells. Study outcomes and limitations: Hydrophobicity was higher for TRB CDR3s found in CXCR3-positive naive cells than in CXCR3-negative naive cells.

Libraries of TRB cDNA were made by 5' RACE and carried UMIs. For each CDR3 protein, TCRdb gives one entry from its re-call of the 5' RACE reads, without DNA. Its table records more than 75,000 distinct CDR3 sequences. Which antigens these TCRs recognize remains unknown. What was sequenced was naive CXCR3+ CD8+ T cells from blood. Subset defined: CD45RO-CCR7+CD27+CD95- naive CD8+ T cells expressing CXCR3 (TNR3+). These receptors were collected from a human donor in good health. Some clones in this sample may be carry-over from other donors' samples.

V gene TRBV4-1 combines with J gene TRBJ1-1; the TCRdb call, TRBD1, lacks DNA for checking. The germline V gene has CDR1 MGHRA and CDR2 YSYEKL. The CDR3 totals 17 residues. The CDR3 spells CASSQVGVGGLGTEAFF.

The rearrangement links TRBV12-3 or TRBV12-4 to TRBJ1-1. The CDR3 contains 14 residues. CDR3 sequence reads: CASSPNTGNTEAFF.

The rearrangement uses TRBV7-9 and TRBJ2-1; the TCRdb call, TRBD1, lacks DNA for checking. The CDR3 contains 16 residues. Germline CDR1 reads SEHNR; CDR2 reads FQNEAQ (reference sequence). The CDR3 here is CASSPRSQGYHNEQFF.

The chain recombines TRBV29-1 with TRBJ2-7; TCRdb's D call, TRBD1, is unchecked because there is no DNA. The germline V gene encodes CDR1 SQVTM and CDR2 ANQGSEA. This CDR3 comprises 12 residues. The CDR3 here is CSVGQGQDEQYF.

V usage is TRBV28 and J usage is TRBJ2-5. The CDR3 contains 14 residues. Per the germline V gene, CDR1 is MDHEN and CDR2 is SYDVKM. CDR3 sequence: CASSFGPNQETQYF.

J is TRBJ2-1 and V is TRBV27; the TCRdb D gene call, TRBD1, has no DNA to confirm it. The CDR3 has 14 amino acids. Germline-derived CDR1 and CDR2 are MNHEY and SMNVEV (reference sequence). The chain's CDR3 is CATTGQGKNNEQFF.

This chain links TRBV19 with TRBJ2-2. CDR3 size: 13 residues. CDR1 LNHDA and CDR2 SQIVND come from the germline V gene (reference sequence). CDR3 loop: CASSTQFTGELFF. Based on the CDR3 plus reference TRBV19 and TRBJ2-2, the full variable domain is DGGITQSPKYLFRKEGQNVTLSCEQNLNHDAMYWYRQDPGQGLRLIYYSQIVNDFQKGDIAEGYSVSREKKESFPLTVTSAQKNPTAFYLCASSTQFTGELFFGEGSRLTVL.

The chain carries TRBV28 and TRBJ2-3; TCRdb's D call of TRBD2 is untestable without DNA. The CDR3 loop spans 15 amino acids. Germline CDR1 reads MDHEN; CDR2 reads SYDVKM. CDR3 residues: CASSYRLEGTDTQYF. Filled out from reference TRBV28 and TRBJ2-3, the complete variable domain reads DVKVTQSSRYLVKRTGEKVFLECVQDMDHENMFWYRQDPGLGLRLIYFSYDVKMKEKGDIPEGYSVSREKKERFSLILESASTNQTSMYLCASSYRLEGTDTQYFGPGTRLTVL.

The CDR3 loop reads CASSQGGYSGNTIYF. This sequence joins TRBV14 and TRBJ1-3. The CDR3 loop spans 15 amino acids. The germline CDR1 and CDR2 sequences are SGHDN and FVKESK.

V usage is TRBV10-3 and J usage is TRBJ2-2; the D gene TCRdb calls, TRBD1, cannot be checked with no DNA. Germline CDR1 is ENHRY and CDR2 is SYGVKD. This CDR3 has 20 amino acids. CDR3 sequence: CAISESGPQGESGRTGELFF.

The chain carries TRBV20-1 and TRBJ2-5. Looked up from germline, CDR1 is DFQATT and CDR2 is SNEGSKA (reference sequence). CDR3 length: 12 residues. CDR3 protein: CSASQRQETQYF.

The chain carries TRBV3-1 and TRBJ2-2. The CDR3 is made up of 15 amino acids. Germline CDR1 and CDR2: LGHDT and YNNKEL (reference sequence). This CDR3 reads CASSPPLSITGELFF.

The chain links TRBV10-3 to TRBJ2-7. This CDR3 is 14 amino acids long. Germline loops: CDR1 ENHRY, CDR2 SYGVKD. The CDR3 here is CAISGVLSSYEQYF.

The V gene is TRBV11-2, the J gene TRBJ2-7; with no DNA, the TCRdb D assignment of TRBD1 cannot be verified. The CDR3 is made up of 16 amino acids. Germline CDR1 and CDR2: SGHAT and FQNNGV. The CDR3 here is CASSLGPGTGPYEQYF.

The chain links TRBV11-2 to TRBJ1-6; TCRdb indicates TRBD1, and absent DNA this call remains unverified. Germline-derived CDR1 and CDR2 are SGHAT and FQNNGV. The CDR3 is 16 residues long. The CDR3 spells CASSFYDRAGNSPLHF.

J is TRBJ2-7 and V is TRBV14; TCRdb proposes TRBD1, but this gene call is untestable without DNA. CDR3 size: 12 residues. Germline V gene lookup returns CDR1 SGHDN and CDR2 FVKESK. The chain's CDR3 is CASSPGRSEQYF.

The chain carries TRBV6-2 or TRBV6-3 and TRBJ1-5; no DNA is available, so the TRBD1 call from TCRdb remains unchecked. CDR3 size: 17 residues. Per the germline V gene, CDR1 is MNHEY and CDR2 is SVGEGT. CDR3 residues: CASTVGGRGDVDQPQHF.

The chain carries TRBV27 and TRBJ2-7; TCRdb selects TRBD1, and the lack of DNA leaves this call unchecked. The CDR3 sequence is 14 residues long. The V gene's germline CDR1 is MNHEY and CDR2 SMNVEV (reference sequence). CDR3 residues: CASSGDDGSYEQYF.

The J gene is TRBJ2-1, the V gene TRBV28; TCRdb calls TRBD2, which cannot be checked without DNA. The CDR3 consists of 14 residues. Per germline, CDR1 MDHEN and CDR2 SYDVKM. The chain's CDR3 is CASSLTQVIDEQFF. The entire variable domain, with the rest obtained from reference TRBV28 and TRBJ2-1, is as follows: DVKVTQSSRYLVKRTGEKVFLECVQDMDHENMFWYRQDPGLGLRLIYFSYDVKMKEKGDIPEGYSVSREKKERFSLILESASTNQTSMYLCASSLTQVIDEQFFGPGTRLTVL.

The CDR3 sequence: CASSFDRGAYEQYF. The V and J genes are TRBV7-6 and TRBJ2-7; TCRdb picks TRBD1, but there is no DNA to check that call. This CDR3 has 14 residues. Germline lookup yields CDR1 SGHVS and CDR2 FNYEAQ.

V gene TRBV7-3 combines with J gene TRBJ2-2; lacking DNA, the TRBD1 call made by TCRdb goes unchecked. The CDR3 consists of 18 residues. Germline V gene data show CDR1 as SGHTA and CDR2 as FQGTGA. CDR3 sequence reads: CASSLALGGSRDTGELFF.

The CDR3 region is CASSPSGTTTSYEQYF. The V call is TRBV5-1, the J call TRBJ2-7; the D call of TRBD2 rests on TCRdb alone, since no DNA is present to check it. Germline V gene sequence: CDR1 SGHRS, CDR2 YFSETQ. CDR3 size: 16 residues.

V is TRBV6-4 and J is TRBJ1-2; without DNA, the TCRdb call of TRBD1 cannot be checked. The germline gives CDR1 MRHNA, CDR2 SNTAGT. The CDR3 spans 12 residues. The CDR3 reads CASSDQGDGYTF.

The J gene is TRBJ2-7, the V gene TRBV5-1; no DNA is available, so the TRBD1 call from TCRdb remains unchecked. This CDR3 is built from 20 residues. Germline V gives CDR1 SGHRS, CDR2 YFSETQ. CDR3 sequence reads: CASSLVRRDSLSGGPYEQYF.

V usage is TRBV7-6 and J usage is TRBJ2-7; no DNA is available, so the TRBD2 call from TCRdb remains unchecked. The CDR3 spans 15 residues. Looked up from germline, CDR1 is SGHVS and CDR2 is FNYEAQ. Here the CDR3 reads CASSQTSGSSYEQYF.

The chain is built from TRBV11-1 and TRBJ2-7; TCRdb lists TRBD1, though no DNA is available to test this call. The germline gives CDR1 SGHAT, CDR2 FQDESV (reference sequence). The CDR3 covers 15 residues. The CDR3: CASSLETGEDYEQYF.

The V gene is TRBV7-2, the J gene TRBJ1-2; TCRdb outputs TRBD1, but without DNA this stays unchecked. The CDR3 extends over 14 amino acids. Germline CDR1 reads SGHTA; CDR2 reads FQGNSA. This chain's CDR3 is CASSLGARSYGYTF.

The rearrangement uses TRBV29-1 and TRBJ1-2. This CDR3 is built from 14 residues. Germline V gives CDR1 SQVTM, CDR2 ANQGSEA. CDR3 in amino acids: CSHSGGPPNYGYTF. Based on the CDR3 plus reference TRBV29-1 and TRBJ1-2, the full variable domain is SAVISQKPSRDICQRGTSLTIQCQVDSQVTMMFWYRQQPGQSLTLIATANQGSEATYESGFVIDKFPISRPNLTFSTLTVSNMSPEDSSIYLCSHSGGPPNYGYTFGSGTRLTVV.

CDR3 protein: CASSERYGYEQYF. The genes are TRBV6-2 or TRBV6-3 and TRBJ2-7; the TCRdb call, TRBD2, lacks DNA for checking. Germline CDR1 reads MNHEY; CDR2 reads SVGEGT. The CDR3 totals 13 residues.